This T cell receptor beta chain was identified in a study of regulatory T cells in long-lasting Graves disease. The study's findings and limits: Patients whose Graves' disease persisted exhibited lower TCR diversity than those newly diagnosed.

Sample time point: persistent/refractory GD, antithyroid drugs over 5 years with positive TRAb. The TCR library was prepared using RNA isolated from PBMCs. On this clonotype itself: Its antigen is not identified.

The CDR3 is 12 amino acids. Germline CDR1 reads LNHDA; CDR2 reads SQIVND (reference sequence). The V end was cut by 9 bases, the J end by 6 bases, with 15 bases between. To make TCR beta libraries, researchers used iRepertoire HTBI primers and Arm-PCR of CDR3 regions. Each CDR3 protein is one row after TCRdb ran MiXCR on the multiplex PCR reads. Of roughly 450,000 distinct CDR3 sequences in the sample, about 20% were seen once. The chain employs TRBV19 and TRBJ2-7; maybe TRBD1 (5 bases). Sequencing used peripheral blood mononuclear cells (PBMCs), obtained when the disease was refractory, from a patient treated with antithyroid drugs. The sequence was obtained from a female donor with Graves disease. Here the CDR3 DNA reads TGTGCCAGCCTAGGGGTAACAGGCGAGCAGTACTTC. It yields the protein CASLGVTGEQYF.